This T cell receptor beta chain came from a study of T-cell memory formation after mild COVID-19. This CDR3 comprises 16 residues. Germline CDR1 SGHVS, CDR2 FQNEAQ. V lost 4 bases to trimming and J lost 4 bases, with 18 bases between them. A single record per CDR3 protein comes from TCRdb applying MiXCR to the 5' RACE reads. The sample holds 250,000 to 350,000 distinct CDR3 sequences, less than 20% seen once. The TCR originated in a man younger than 35 who had mild COVID-19 (a few samples of this study predate the infection). Cell type and time point are not known. The chain has TRBV7-8 and TRBJ2-3; possibly TRBD2 for D (7 bases). The sequencing input was PBMCs or a T cell subset sorted from them (not recorded which). The CDR3 region is CASSSTGSRGPDTQYF. CDR3 coding DNA: TGTGCCAGCAGCTCCACAGGGTCGCGGGGGCCAGATACGCAGTATTTT.